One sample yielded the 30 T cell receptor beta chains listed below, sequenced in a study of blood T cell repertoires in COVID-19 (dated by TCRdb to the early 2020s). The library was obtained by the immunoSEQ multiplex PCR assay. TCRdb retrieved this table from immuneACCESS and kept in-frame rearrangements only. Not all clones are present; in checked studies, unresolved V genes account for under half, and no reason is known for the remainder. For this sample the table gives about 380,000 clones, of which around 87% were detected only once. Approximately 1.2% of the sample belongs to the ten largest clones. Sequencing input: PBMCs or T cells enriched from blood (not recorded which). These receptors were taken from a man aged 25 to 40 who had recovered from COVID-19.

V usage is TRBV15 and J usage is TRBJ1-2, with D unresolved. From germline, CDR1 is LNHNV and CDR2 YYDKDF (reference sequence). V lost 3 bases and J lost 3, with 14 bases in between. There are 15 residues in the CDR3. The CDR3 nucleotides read TGTGCCACCAGCAGGTTTATGGAGGGAGACTATGGCTACACCTTC. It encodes CATSRFMEGDYGYTF.

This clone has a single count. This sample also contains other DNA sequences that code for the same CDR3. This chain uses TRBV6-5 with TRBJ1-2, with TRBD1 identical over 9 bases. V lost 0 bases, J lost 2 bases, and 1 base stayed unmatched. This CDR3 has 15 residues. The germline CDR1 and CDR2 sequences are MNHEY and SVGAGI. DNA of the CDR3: TGTGCCAGCAGTTACTCCGGGACAGGGAACTATGGCTACACCTTC. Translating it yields CASSYSGTGNYGYTF.

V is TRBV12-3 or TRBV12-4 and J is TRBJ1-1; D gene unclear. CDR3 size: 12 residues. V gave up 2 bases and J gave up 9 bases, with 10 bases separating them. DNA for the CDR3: TGTGCCAGCAGTTTAACCTCCTACCAAGCTTTCTTT. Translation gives CASSLTSYQAFF.

The CDR3 DNA reads as TGTGCCTCAGACAACAGGGGTGGCGGGATGAACACTGAAGCTTTCTTT. Protein: CASDNRGGGMNTEAFF. V and J are TRBV10-3 and TRBJ1-1; 7 bases line up with TRBD1. From germline, CDR1 is ENHRY and CDR2 SYGVKD. Trimming cost V 11 bases and J 0 bases; bases outside gene matches: 15. The CDR3 covers 16 residues.

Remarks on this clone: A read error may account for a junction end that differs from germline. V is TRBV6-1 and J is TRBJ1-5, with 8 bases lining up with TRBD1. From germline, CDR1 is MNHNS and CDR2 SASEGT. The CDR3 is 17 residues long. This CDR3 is CASSKAWDRPFNQPQHF. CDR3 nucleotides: TGTGCCAGCAGTAAAGCGTGGGACAGGCCCTTCAATCAGCCCCAGCATTTT.

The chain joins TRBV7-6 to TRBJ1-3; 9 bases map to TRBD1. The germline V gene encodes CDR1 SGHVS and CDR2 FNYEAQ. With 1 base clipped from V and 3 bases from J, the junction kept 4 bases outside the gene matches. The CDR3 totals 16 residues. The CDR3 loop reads CASSLEGQGYGNTIYF. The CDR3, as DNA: TGTGCCAGCAGCTTAGAAGGACAGGGGTATGGAAACACCATATATTTT.

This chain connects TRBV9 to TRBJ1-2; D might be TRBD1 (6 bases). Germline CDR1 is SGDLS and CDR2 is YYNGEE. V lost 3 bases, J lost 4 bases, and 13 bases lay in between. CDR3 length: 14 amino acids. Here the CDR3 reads CASSAEGVGYGYTF. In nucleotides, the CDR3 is TGTGCCAGCAGCGCCGAGGGGGTGGGCTATGGCTACACCTTC.

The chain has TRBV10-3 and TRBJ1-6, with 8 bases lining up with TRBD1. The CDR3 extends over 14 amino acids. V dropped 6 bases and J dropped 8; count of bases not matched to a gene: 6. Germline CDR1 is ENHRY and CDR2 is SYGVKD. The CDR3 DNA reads TGTGCCATCAGAAGACAGGGGACGGATTCACCCCTCCACTTT. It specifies CAIRRQGTDSPLHF.

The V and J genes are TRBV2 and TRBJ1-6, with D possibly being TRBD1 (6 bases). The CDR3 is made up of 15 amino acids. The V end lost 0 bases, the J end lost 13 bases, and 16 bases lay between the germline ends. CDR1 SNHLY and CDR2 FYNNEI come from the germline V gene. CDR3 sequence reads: CASSEALGGGAPLHF. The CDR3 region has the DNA TGTGCCAGCAGTGAAGCTCTGGGCGGGGGGGCGCCCCTCCACTTT.

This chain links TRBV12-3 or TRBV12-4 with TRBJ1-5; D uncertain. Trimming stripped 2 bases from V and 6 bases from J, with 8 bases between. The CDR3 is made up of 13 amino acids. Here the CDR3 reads CASSLQAGQPQHF. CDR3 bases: TGTGCCAGCAGTTTACAGGCGGGTCAGCCCCAGCATTTT.

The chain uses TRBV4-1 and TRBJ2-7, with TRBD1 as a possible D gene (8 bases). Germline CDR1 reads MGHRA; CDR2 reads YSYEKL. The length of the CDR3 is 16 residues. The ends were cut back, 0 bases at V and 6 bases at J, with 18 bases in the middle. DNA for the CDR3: TGCGCCAGCAGCCAAGAGCTACAGGGGGGGTACTCCGAGCAGTACTTC. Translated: CASSQELQGGYSEQYF.

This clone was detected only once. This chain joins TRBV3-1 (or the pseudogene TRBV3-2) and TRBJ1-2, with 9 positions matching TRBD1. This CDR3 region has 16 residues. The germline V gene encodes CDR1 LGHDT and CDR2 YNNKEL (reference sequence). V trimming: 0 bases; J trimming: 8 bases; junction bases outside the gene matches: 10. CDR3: CASSQDFTGGKGGYTF. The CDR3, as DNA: TGTGCCAGCAGCCAAGATTTTACAGGGGGCAAGGGGGGCTACACCTTC.

CDR3 sequence: CASSQGDRNSGNTIYF. The CDR3 nucleotides are TGCGCCAGCAGCCAAGGGGACAGGAACTCTGGAAACACCATATATTTT. V is TRBV4-3 and J is TRBJ1-3, with TRBD1 matching 8 bases. The CDR3 has 16 residues. J lost 0 bases, V lost 1 base, and 2 bases had no gene match. The germline gives CDR1 LGHNA, CDR2 YSLEER.

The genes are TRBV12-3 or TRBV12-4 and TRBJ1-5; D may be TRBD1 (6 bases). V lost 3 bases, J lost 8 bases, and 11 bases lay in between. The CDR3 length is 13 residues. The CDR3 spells CASSLDRLEPQHF. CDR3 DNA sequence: TGTGCCAGCAGTTTGGACAGATTGGAGCCCCAGCATTTT.

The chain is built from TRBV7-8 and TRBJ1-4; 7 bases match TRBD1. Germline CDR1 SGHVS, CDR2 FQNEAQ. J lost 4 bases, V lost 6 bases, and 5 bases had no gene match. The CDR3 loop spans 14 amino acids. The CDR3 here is CASSSGGSNEKLFF. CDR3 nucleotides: TGTGCCAGCAGTTCAGGGGGTAGTAATGAAAAACTGTTTTTT.

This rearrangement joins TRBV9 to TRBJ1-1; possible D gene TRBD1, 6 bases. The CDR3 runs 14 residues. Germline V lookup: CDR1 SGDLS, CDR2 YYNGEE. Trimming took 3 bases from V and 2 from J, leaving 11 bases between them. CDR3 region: CASSAGQSNTEAFF. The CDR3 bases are TGTGCCAGCAGCGCTGGACAGTCTAACACTGAAGCTTTCTTT.

CDR3 region: CASSVGLAGGNEQFF. As DNA, the CDR3 is TGTGCCAGCAGCGTCGGACTAGCGGGGGGGAATGAGCAGTTCTTC. The J gene is TRBJ2-1, the V gene TRBV9, with TRBD2 matching 15 bases. Germline loops: CDR1 SGDLS, CDR2 YYNGEE. This CDR3 contains 15 residues. V was clipped by 2 bases and J by 7 bases; unmatched bases: 1.

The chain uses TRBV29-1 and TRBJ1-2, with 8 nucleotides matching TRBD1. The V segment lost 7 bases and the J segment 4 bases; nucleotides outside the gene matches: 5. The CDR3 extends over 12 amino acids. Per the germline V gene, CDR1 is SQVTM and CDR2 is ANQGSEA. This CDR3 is CSATQGGYGYTF. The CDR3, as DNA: TGCAGCGCCACACAGGGGGGCTATGGCTACACCTTC.

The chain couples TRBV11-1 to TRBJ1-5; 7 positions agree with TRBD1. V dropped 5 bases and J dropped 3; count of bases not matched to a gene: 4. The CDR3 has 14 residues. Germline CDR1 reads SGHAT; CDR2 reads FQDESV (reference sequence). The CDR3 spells CASSTTGTNQPQHF. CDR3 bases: TGTGCCAGCAGCACGACAGGGACCAATCAGCCCCAGCATTTT.

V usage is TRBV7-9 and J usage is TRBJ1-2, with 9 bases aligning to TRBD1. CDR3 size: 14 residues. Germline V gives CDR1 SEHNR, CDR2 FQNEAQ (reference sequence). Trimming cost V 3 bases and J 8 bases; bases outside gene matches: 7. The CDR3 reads CASSLGQGPIGYTF. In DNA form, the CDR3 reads TGTGCCAGCAGCTTGGGACAGGGACCTATCGGCTACACCTTC.

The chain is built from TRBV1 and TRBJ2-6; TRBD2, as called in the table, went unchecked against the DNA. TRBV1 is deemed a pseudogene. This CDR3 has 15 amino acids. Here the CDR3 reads CTSSLEAGQANVLTF. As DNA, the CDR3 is TGCACCAGCAGCTTAGAGGCGGGGCAAGCCAACGTCCTGACTTTC.

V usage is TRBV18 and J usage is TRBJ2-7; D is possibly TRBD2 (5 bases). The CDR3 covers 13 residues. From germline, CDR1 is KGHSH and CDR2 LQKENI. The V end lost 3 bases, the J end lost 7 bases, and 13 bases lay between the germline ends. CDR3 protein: CASSPGRREEQYF. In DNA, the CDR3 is TGTGCCAGCTCACCGGGCAGACGGGAAGAGCAGTACTTC.

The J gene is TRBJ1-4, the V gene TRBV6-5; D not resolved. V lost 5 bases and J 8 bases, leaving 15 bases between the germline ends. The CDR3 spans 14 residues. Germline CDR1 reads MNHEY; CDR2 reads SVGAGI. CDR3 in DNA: TGTGCCAGCAGTCCGACCCGATCGGGGGAAAAACTGTTTTTT. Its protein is CASSPTRSGEKLFF.

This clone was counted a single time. CDR3 sequence: CASSPLSTGLFALEQYF. CDR3 DNA: TGTGCCAGCAGCCCGCTCTCGACAGGGCTCTTTGCGCTCGAGCAGTACTTC. The chain combines TRBV11-2 with TRBJ2-7, with TRBD1 identical over 7 bases. CDR3 length equals 17 residues. Germline trimming cut 5 bases from V and 6 bases from J; bases unmatched to any gene: 19. Looked up from germline, CDR1 is SGHAT and CDR2 is FQNNGV.

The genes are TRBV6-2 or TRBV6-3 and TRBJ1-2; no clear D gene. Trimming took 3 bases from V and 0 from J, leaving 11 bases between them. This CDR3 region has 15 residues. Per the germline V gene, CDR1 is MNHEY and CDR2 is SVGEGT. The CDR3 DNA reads TGTGCCAGCAGTTATACCGGGAGTGCTAACTATGGCTACACCTTC. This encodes CASSYTGSANYGYTF.

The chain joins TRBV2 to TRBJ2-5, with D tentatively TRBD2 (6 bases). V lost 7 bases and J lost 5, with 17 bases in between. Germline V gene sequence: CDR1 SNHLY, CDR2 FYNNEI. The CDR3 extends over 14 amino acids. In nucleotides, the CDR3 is TGTGCCAGCATCCCCGGGACTTTTTCCGAGACCCAGTACTTC. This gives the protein CASIPGTFSETQYF.

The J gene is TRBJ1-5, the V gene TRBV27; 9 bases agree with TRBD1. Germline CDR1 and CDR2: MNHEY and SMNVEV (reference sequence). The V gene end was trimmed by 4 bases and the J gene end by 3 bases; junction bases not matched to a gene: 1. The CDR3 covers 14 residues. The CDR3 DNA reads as TGTGCCAGCAGTTCACAGGGGGCCAATCAGCCCCAGCATTTT. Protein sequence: CASSSQGANQPQHF.

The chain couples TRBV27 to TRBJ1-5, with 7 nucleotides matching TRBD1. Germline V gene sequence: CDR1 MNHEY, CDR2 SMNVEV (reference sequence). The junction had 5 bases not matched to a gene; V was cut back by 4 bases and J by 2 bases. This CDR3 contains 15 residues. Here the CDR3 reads CASSSRGGGNQPQHF. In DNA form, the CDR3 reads TGTGCCAGCAGTTCCCGAGGGGGCGGCAATCAGCCCCAGCATTTT.

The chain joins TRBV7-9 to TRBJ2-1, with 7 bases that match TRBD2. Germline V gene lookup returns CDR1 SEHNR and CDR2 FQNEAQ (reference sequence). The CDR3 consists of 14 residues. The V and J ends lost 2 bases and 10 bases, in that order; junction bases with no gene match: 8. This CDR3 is CASSLRASGSEQFF. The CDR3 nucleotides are TGTGCCAGCAGCTTAAGGGCTAGCGGATCCGAGCAGTTCTTC.

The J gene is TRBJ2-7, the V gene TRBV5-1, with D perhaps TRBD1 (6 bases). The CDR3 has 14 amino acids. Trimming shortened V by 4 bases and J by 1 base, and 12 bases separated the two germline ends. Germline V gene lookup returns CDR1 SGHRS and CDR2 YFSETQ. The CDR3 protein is CASSRQGSSYEQYF. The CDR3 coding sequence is TGCGCCAGCAGCCGCCAGGGGTCATCCTACGAGCAGTACTTC.